The clone carrying this T cell receptor beta chain showed up just a few times. The CDR3 totals 14 residues. The trim removed 4 bases at V and 6 bases at J, leaving 6 bases unmatched. Germline CDR1 and CDR2: SGHDN and FVKESK. This sample is part of a study of blood T cell repertoires in COVID-19. The data were produced by immunoSEQ multiplex PCR, yet TCRdb's version contains in-frame clones alone and is incomplete. The table records approximately 25,000 clones, about four fifths of them present only once. The clonotype originates from a man aged 50 to 59 with COVID-19, enrolled during active disease. Input material: peripheral blood. The chain links TRBV14 to TRBJ2-7; 10 nucleotides agree with TRBD1. The CDR3 region has the DNA TGTGCCAGCAGCCTGGGACAGGGGTTTCTCGAGCAGTACTTC. Translating it yields CASSLGQGFLEQYF.